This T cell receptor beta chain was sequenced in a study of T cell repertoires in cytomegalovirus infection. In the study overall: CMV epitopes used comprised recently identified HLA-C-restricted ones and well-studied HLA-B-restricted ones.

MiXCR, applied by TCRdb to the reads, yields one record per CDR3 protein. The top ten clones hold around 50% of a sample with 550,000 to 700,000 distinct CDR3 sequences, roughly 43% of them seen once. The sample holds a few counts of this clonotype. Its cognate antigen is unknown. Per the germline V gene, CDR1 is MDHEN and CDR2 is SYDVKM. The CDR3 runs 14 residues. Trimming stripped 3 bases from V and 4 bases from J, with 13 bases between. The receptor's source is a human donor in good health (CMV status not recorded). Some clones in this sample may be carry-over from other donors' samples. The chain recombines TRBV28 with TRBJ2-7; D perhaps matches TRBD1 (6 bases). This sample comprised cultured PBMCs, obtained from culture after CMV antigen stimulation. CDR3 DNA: TGTGCCAGCAGTTTCAGACAGGTTCGGTACGAGCAGTACTTC. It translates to CASSFRQVRYEQYF.